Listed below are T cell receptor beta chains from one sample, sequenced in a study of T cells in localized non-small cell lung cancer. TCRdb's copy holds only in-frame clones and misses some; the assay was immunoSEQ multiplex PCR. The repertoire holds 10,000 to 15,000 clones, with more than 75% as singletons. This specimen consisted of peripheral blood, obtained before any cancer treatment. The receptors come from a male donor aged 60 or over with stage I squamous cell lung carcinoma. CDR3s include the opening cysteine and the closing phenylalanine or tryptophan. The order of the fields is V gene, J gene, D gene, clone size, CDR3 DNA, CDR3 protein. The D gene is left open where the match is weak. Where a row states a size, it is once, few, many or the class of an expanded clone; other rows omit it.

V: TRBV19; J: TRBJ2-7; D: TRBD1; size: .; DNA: TGTGCCAGTAGTATAAGGGGACAGGGAACCTACGAGCAGTACTTC; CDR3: CASSIRGQGTYEQYF
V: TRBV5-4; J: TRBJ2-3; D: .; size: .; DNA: TGTGCCAGCAGCTCGGAAAGGGCAGTGGATACGCAGTATTTT; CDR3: CASSSERAVDTQYF
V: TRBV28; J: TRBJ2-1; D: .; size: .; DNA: TGTGCCAGCAGTCCCATGGGGGAGGTTTACAATGAGCAGTTCTTC; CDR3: CASSPMGEVYNEQFF
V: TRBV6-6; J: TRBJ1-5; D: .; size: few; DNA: TGTGCCAGCAGTTACGACGGCAGCCTCAATCAGCCCCAGCATTTT; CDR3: CASSYDGSLNQPQHF
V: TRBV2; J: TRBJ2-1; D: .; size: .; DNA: TGTGCCAGCAGCCCAAGGGGGAACTCCTACAATGAGCAGTTCTTC; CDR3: CASSPRGNSYNEQFF
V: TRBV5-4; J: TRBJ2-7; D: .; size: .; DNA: TGTGCCAGCAGCTTGGACACCCCCTACGAGCAGTACTTC; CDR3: CASSLDTPYEQYF
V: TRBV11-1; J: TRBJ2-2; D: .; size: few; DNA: TGTGCCAGCAGGCCACAGGACGGCACCGGGGAGCTGTTTTTT; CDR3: CASRPQDGTGELFF
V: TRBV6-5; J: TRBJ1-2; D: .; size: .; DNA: TGTGCCAGCAGTTACTCGCAGGGTCTATGGTATGGCTACACCTTC; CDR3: CASSYSQGLWYGYTF
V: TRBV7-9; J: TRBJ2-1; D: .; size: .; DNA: TGTGCCAGCAGTCCCCTGAGCGTTTTCTACAATGAGCAGTTCTTC; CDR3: CASSPLSVFYNEQFF
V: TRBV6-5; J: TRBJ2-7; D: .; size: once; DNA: TGTGCCAGCAGCCCTACGGCAACCTACGAGCAGTACTTC; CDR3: CASSPTATYEQYF
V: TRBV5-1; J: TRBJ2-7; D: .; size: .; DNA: TGCGCCAGCAGCTCCACCCTGACTCCGACGGTCGAGCAGTACTTC; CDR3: CASSSTLTPTVEQYF
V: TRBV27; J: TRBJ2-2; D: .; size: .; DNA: TGTGCCAGCGGCAGGGGAGGAGGGGAGCTGTTTTTT; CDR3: CASGRGGGELFF
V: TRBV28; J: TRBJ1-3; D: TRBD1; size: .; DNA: TGTGCCAGCAGTTCTGTAGACAGGGGAGGTGGAAACACCATATATTTT; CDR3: CASSSVDRGGGNTIYF
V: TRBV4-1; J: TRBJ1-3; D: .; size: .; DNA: TGCGCCAGCAGCCAAGAATTGGCAGGCTCTGGAAACACCATATATTTT; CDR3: CASSQELAGSGNTIYF
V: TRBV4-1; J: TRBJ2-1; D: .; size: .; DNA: TGCGCCAGCAGCCGCCGTCCGGGACGAGCTACAAATGAGCAGTTCTTC; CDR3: CASSRRPGRATNEQFF
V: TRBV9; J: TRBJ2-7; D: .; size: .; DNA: TGTGCCAGCAGCGCGCTGGCGAGCTCCTACGAGCAGTACTTC; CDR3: CASSALASSYEQYF
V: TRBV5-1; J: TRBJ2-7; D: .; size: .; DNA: TGCGCCAGCACTTTACGGGAGGGGGCTTACGAGCAGTACTTC; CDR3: CASTLREGAYEQYF
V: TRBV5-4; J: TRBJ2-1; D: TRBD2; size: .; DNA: TGTGCCAGCAGCCCAAGCGGGAGGGCAACTGGTGAGCAGTTCTTC; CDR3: CASSPSGRATGEQFF
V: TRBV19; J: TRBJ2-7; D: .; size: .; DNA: TGTGCCAGTAGTTTGATAGAACGAGGAGAGCAGTACTTC; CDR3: CASSLIERGEQYF
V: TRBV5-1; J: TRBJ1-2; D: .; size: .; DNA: TGCGCCAGCAGCTGGACTGACAGGAACTATGGCTACACCTTC; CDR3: CASSWTDRNYGYTF
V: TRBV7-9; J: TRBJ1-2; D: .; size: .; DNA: TGTGCCAGCAGCCCTGGCTATGGCTACACCTTC; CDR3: CASSPGYGYTF
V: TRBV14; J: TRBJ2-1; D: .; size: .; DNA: TGTGCCAGCAGCAATTACCGATCCTCCTACAATGAGCAGTTCTTC; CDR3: CASSNYRSSYNEQFF
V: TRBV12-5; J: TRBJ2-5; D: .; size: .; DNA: TGTGCTAGTGGTTACTCGACAGGAGGGGGGGAGACCCAGTACTTC; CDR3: CASGYSTGGGETQYF
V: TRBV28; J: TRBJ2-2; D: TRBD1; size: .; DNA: TGTGCCACCCTCGACAGGGCACACACCGGGGAGCTGTTTTTT; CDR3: CATLDRAHTGELFF
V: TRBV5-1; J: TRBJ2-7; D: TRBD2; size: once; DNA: TGCGCCAGCAGCCGGACTAGCGGCTACGAGCAGTACTTC; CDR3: CASSRTSGYEQYF
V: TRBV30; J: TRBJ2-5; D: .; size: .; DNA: TGTGCCTGGAGCCCGAACTTGGCAGAGACCCAGTACTTC; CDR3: CAWSPNLAETQYF
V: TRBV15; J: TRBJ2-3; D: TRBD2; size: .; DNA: TGTGCCACCAGCAGAGATTTGCGGGGGAAGTATTTT; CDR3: CATSRDLRGKYF
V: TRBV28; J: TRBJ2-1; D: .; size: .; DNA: TGTGCCTCCCTGGCTAGCCTGAACTCCTACAATGAGCAGTTCTTC; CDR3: CASLASLNSYNEQFF